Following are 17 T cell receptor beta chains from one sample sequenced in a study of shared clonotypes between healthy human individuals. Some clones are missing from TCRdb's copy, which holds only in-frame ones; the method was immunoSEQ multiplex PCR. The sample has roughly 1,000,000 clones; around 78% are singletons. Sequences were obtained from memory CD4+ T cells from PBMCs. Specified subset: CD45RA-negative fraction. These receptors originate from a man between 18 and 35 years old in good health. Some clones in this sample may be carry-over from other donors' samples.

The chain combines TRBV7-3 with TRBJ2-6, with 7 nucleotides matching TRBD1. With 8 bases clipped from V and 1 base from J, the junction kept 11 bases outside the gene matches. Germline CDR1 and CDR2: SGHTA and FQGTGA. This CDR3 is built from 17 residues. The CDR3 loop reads CASGSRGPVSGANVLTF. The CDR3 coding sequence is TGTGCCAGCGGCTCAAGGGGGCCGGTATCTGGGGCCAACGTCCTGACTTTC.

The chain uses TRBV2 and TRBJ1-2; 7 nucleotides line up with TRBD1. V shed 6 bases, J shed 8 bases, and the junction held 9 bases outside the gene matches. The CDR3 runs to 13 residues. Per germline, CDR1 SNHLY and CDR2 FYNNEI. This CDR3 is CASSETGKMGYTF. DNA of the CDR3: TGTGCCAGCAGCGAGACAGGGAAGATGGGCTACACCTTC.

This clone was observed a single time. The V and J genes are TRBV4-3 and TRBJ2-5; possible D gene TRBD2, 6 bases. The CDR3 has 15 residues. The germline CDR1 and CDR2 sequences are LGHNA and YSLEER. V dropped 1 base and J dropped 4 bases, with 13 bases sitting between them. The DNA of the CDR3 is TGCGCCAGCAGCCAAGGGTTGGGGGGTGGAGAGACCCAGTACTTC. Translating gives CASSQGLGGGETQYF.

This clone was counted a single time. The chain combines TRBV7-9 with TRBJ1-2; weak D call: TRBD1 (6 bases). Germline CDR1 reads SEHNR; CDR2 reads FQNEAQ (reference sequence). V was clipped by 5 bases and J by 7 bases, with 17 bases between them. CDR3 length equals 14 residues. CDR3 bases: TGTGCCAGCAGCCTACTCTCGGACAGCTTTGGCTACACCTTC. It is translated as CASSLLSDSFGYTF.

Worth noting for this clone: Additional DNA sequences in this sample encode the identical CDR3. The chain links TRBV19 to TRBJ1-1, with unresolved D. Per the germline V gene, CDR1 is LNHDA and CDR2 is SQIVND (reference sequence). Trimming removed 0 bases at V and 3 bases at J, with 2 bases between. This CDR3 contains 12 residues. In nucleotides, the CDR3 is TGTGCCAGTAGTATAGAGTACACTGAAGCTTTCTTT. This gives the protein CASSIEYTEAFF.

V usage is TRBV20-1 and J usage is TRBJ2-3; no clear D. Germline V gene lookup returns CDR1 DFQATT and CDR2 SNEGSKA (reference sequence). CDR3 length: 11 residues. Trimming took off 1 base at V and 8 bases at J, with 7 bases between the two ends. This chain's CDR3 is CSARGAATQYF. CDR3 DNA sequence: TGCAGTGCTAGAGGGGCGGCTACGCAGTATTTT.

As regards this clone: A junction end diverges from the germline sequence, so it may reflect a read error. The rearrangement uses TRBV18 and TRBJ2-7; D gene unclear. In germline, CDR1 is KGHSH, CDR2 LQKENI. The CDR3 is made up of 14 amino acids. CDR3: CASSTPPSTGEQYF. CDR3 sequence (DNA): TGTGCCAGCTCAACACCTCCTTCGACCGGCGAGCAGTACTTC.

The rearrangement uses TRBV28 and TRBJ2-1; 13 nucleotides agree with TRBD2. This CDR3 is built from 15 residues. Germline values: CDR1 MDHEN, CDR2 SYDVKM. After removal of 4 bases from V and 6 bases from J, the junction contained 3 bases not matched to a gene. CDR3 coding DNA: TGTGCCAGCAGTTCCGGGACTAGCGGGATCAATGAGCAGTTCTTC. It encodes CASSSGTSGINEQFF.

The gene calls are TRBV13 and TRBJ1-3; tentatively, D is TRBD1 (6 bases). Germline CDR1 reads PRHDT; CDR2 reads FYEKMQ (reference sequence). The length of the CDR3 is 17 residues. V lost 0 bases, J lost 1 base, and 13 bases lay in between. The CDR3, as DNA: TGTGCCAGCAGCTTAGGCATCGGGGGGCTGTCTGGAAACACCATATATTTT. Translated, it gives CASSLGIGGLSGNTIYF.

CDR3 DNA sequence: TGTGCCAGTAGTACGGGACAGCCCATGAACACTGAAGCTTTCTTT. This sequence encodes CASSTGQPMNTEAFF. The J gene is TRBJ1-1, the V gene TRBV19; the match to TRBD1 covers 7 bases. CDR1 and CDR2 from the germline V gene are LNHDA and SQIVND (reference sequence). V trimming: 4 bases; J trimming: 0 bases; junction bases outside the gene matches: 5. The CDR3 consists of 15 residues.

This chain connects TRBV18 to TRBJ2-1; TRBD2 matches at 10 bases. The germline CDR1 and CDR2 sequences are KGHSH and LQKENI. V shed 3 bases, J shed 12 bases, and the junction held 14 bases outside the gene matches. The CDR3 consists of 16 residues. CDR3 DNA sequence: TGTGCCAGCTCACCCCCGGCAGCGGGAGGGCCCTTTGGGCAGTTCTTC. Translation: CASSPPAAGGPFGQFF.

The CDR3 loop reads CASTAGNLGSPLHF. The CDR3 DNA is TGTGCCAGTACGGCGGGAAACCTGGGGTCACCCCTCCACTTT. V gene TRBV30 combines with J gene TRBJ1-6, with D hard to call. The CDR3 extends over 14 amino acids. Germline loops: CDR1 GTSNPN, CDR2 SVGIG (reference sequence). V was clipped by 8 bases and J by 10 bases, with 21 bases between them. Supplemented by reference TRBV30 and TRBJ1-6, the full variable domain reads SQTIHQWPATLVQPVGSPLSLECTVEGTSNPNLYWYRQAAGRGLQLLFYSVGIGQISSEVPQNLSASRPQDRQFILSSKKLLLSDSGFYLCASTAGNLGSPLHFGNGTRLTVT.

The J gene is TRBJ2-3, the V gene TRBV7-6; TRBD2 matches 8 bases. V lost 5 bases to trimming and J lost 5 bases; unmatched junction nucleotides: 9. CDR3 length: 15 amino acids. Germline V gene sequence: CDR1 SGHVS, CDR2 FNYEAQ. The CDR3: CASSTGGGRRDTQYF. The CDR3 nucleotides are TGTGCCAGCAGCACCGGGGGCGGGAGGAGAGATACGCAGTATTTT.

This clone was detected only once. CDR3 sequence (DNA): TGTGCCAGCAGAATAGGACAGAGCAATGAGCAGTTCTTC. It specifies CASRIGQSNEQFF. The chain employs TRBV11-2 and TRBJ2-1, with D possibly matching TRBD1 (6 bases). CDR3 length equals 13 residues. Germline loops: CDR1 SGHAT, CDR2 FQNNGV. Between the trimmed V and J ends, which lost 6 bases and 6 bases, there was a span of 12 bases.

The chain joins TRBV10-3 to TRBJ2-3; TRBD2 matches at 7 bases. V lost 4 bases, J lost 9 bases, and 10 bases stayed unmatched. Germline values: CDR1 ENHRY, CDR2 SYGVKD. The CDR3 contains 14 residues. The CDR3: CAISVGGSDQTQYF. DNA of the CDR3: TGTGCCATCAGTGTGGGCGGGAGTGATCAGACGCAGTATTTT.

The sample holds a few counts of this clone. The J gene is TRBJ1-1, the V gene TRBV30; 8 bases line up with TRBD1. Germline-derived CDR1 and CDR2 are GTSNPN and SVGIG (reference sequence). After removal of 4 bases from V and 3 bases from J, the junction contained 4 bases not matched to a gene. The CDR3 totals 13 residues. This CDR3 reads CAWNGQGDTEAFF. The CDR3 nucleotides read TGTGCCTGGAACGGACAGGGAGACACTGAAGCTTTCTTT.

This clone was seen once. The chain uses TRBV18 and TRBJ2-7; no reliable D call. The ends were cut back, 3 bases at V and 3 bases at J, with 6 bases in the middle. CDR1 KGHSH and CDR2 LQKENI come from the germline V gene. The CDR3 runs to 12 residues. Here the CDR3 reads CASSPTNYEQYF. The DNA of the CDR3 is TGTGCCAGCTCACCTACAAACTACGAGCAGTACTTC.